Listed below are T cell receptor beta chains from one sample, sequenced in a study of blood T cell repertoires in COVID-19. Generated by immunoSEQ multiplex PCR, the TCRdb table keeps only in-frame clones and is missing some. Altogether about 41,000 clones are present, approximately 83% being singletons, with the ten largest covering just under 45%. Input material: peripheral blood. The origin of the receptors is a woman of 80 years or more with acute or convalescent COVID-19. The CDR3 runs from the conserved cysteine through the conserved F or W. A D gene is named only where the DNA matches it firmly. Clone size is given for some rows only: seen once, a few or many times, or a class if the clone is expanded.

v_call	d_call	j_call	clone_size	cdr3_nt	cdr3_aa
TRBV6-5	TRBD1	TRBJ1-6	.	TGTGCCAGCAACGGACAGGCCGGCTCACCCCTCCACTTT	CASNGQAGSPLHF
TRBV3-1/TRBV3-2	TRBD1	TRBJ2-3	.	TGTGCCAGCAGCCATAGGACAGGGGTATACACAGATACGCAGTATTTT	CASSHRTGVYTDTQYF
TRBV5-1	TRBD2	TRBJ2-5	.	TGCGCCAGCAGCCCTGTTCTAGCGGTGGGGGAGACCCAGTACTTC	CASSPVLAVGETQYF
TRBV14	.	TRBJ2-2	few	TGTGCCAGCAGCCAAACACAGGCGAACACCGGGGAGCTGTTTTTT	CASSQTQANTGELFF
TRBV4-1	TRBD1	TRBJ1-2	.	TGCGCCAGCAGCCAAGGGACAGGGGGGGTATACTATGGCTACACCTTC	CASSQGTGGVYYGYTF
TRBV5-6	.	TRBJ2-2	.	TGTGCCAGCAGCCCCCCCGTGAGGAACACCGGGGAGCTGTTTTTT	CASSPPVRNTGELFF
TRBV7-9	TRBD1	TRBJ1-5	few	TGTGCCAGCAGCGCAACAGGGGGCTTGGGCAATCAGCCCCAGCATTTT	CASSATGGLGNQPQHF
TRBV6-1	.	TRBJ2-7	few	TGTGCCAGCAGTGAATCTATGGGGGGATGGAGCGAGCAGTACTTC	CASSESMGGWSEQYF
TRBV3-1/TRBV3-2	.	TRBJ1-1	.	TGTGCCAGCAGCCAAGCCGGGAGGCCTAACACTGAAGCTTTCTTT	CASSQAGRPNTEAFF
TRBV6-5	.	TRBJ2-5	.	TGTGCCAGCACGGGTTTCCAAGAGACCCAGTACTTC	CASTGFQETQYF
TRBV5-6	.	TRBJ1-5	.	TGTGCCAGCAGCTTCTACAGGGCCCGCAATCAGCCCCAGCATTTT	CASSFYRARNQPQHF
TRBV19	.	TRBJ1-5	.	TGTGCCAGTAGTGGTAGCAGGGATCAGCCCCAGCATTTT	CASSGSRDQPQHF
TRBV6-5	TRBD2	TRBJ2-3	.	TGTGCCAGCCGATGGACTAGCGGGGCCCCAGATACGCAGTATTTT	CASRWTSGAPDTQYF
TRBV12-5	.	TRBJ2-7	.	TGTGCTAGTGGACCCGACAACTCCTACGAGCAGTACTTC	CASGPDNSYEQYF
TRBV10-3	TRBD2	TRBJ2-4	few	TGTGCCATCAGTGAGTCGACTAGCGGTATAGCCAAAAACATTCAGTACTTC	CAISESTSGIAKNIQYF
TRBV6-5	.	TRBJ1-6	.	TGTGCCAGCAGCCAGGAACATAATTCACCCCTCCACTTT	CASSQEHNSPLHF
TRBV6-6	.	TRBJ1-1	.	TGTGCCAGCAGCCGCAGTCCGGAGGTCACTGAAGCTTTCTTT	CASSRSPEVTEAFF
TRBV2	.	TRBJ1-2	.	TGTGCCAGCAGGGAAGCCCCGGGACACGATAACTATGGCTACACCTTC	CASREAPGHDNYGYTF
TRBV11-3	TRBD2	TRBJ2-2	.	TGTGCCAGCAGCGGTCGGGGGGCGAACACCGGGGAGCTGTTTTTT	CASSGRGANTGELFF
TRBV7-8	.	TRBJ2-2	.	TGTGCCAGCAGCTTCGACAGATTTACCGGGGAGCTGTTTTTT	CASSFDRFTGELFF
TRBV6-2/TRBV6-3	.	TRBJ1-5	.	TGTGCCAGCAGTTCTGACTACAATCAGCCCCAGCATTTT	CASSSDYNQPQHF
TRBV28	.	TRBJ1-6	.	TGTGCCAGCAGTTCCCGTCCCAGCTCCTATAATTCACCCCTCCACTTT	CASSSRPSSYNSPLHF
TRBV27	.	TRBJ1-3	.	TGTGCCAGCAGTATCCGCGGGACGGCTGGAAACACCATATATTTT	CASSIRGTAGNTIYF
TRBV24-1	.	TRBJ2-2	.	TGTGCCACCAGTGCCCCGACAGGTCGGGACGGGGAGCTGTTTTTT	CATSAPTGRDGELFF
TRBV7-7	TRBD2	TRBJ2-1	.	TGTGCCAGCAGCCCCGGACTAGCGGGGGTGTACAATGAGCAGTTCTTC	CASSPGLAGVYNEQFF
TRBV29-1	.	TRBJ1-1	.	TGCAGCGCCGGGGATAGGGGGAGCACTGAAGCTTTCTTT	CSAGDRGSTEAFF
TRBV19	TRBD1	TRBJ1-6	few	TGTGCCAGTAGTATGGACAGGCCAGCACCCCTCCACTTT	CASSMDRPAPLHF
TRBV29-1	TRBD1	TRBJ1-6	once	TGCAGCGTGAGGGACAGGGAATATAATTCACCCCTCCACTTT	CSVRDREYNSPLHF